Below are 3 T cell receptor beta chains sequenced from a single sample in a study of CD8 T cells in ankylosing spondylitis. TCRdb fed the 5' RACE reads into MiXCR, producing one record per CDR3 protein. The sample records around 320,000 distinct CDR3 sequences, about a fifth being singletons. Input material: blood, either unsorted or a sorted T cell fraction (not recorded which). The origin of the receptors is a female donor with ankylosing spondylitis or in good health (not recorded which).

This clonotype was seen only a few times. The chain uses TRBV20-1 and TRBJ2-6; 7 nucleotides agree with TRBD1. Germline loops: CDR1 DFQATT, CDR2 SNEGSKA (reference sequence). Trimming at V came to 6 bases and at J to 2 bases, leaving 4 bases not matched to a gene. CDR3 length: 14 residues. Written as DNA, the CDR3 is TGCAGTGCAACCACAGGGGCTGGGGCCAACGTCCTGACTTTC. This encodes CSATTGAGANVLTF.

A few counts support this clonotype. This chain joins TRBV4-2 and TRBJ2-7; D gene unclear. This CDR3 comprises 13 residues. Germline CDR1 reads LGHNA; CDR2 reads YNFKEQ. V dropped 0 bases and J dropped 3 bases, with 6 bases sitting between them. The CDR3 DNA follows: TGTGCCAGCAGCCAAGAGGAGTACTACGAGCAGTACTTC. It yields the protein CASSQEEYYEQYF.

This sequence joins TRBV3-1 and TRBJ1-2; D remains ambiguous. CDR3 length equals 14 residues. The V end lost 4 bases, the J end lost 7 bases, and 16 bases lay between the germline ends. CDR1 is LGHDT and CDR2 is YNNKEL in the germline V gene (reference sequence). For the CDR3, the DNA is TGTGCCAGCAGCCGATCCGAGGGTACCGGTGGCTACACCTTC. Its protein is CASSRSEGTGGYTF.